This T cell receptor (beta chain) derives from a study of cytomegalovirus exposure and HLA in healthy donors. As concerns this clone: Its antigen is as yet unknown.

Germline trimming cut 5 bases from V and 4 bases from J; bases unmatched to any gene: 8. CDR3 length equals 15 residues. Looked up from germline, CDR1 is SGDLS and CDR2 is YYNGEE. Study conclusions and caveats: TCR beta sequences reportedly predicted the HLA-A and HLA-B alleles of most subjects accurately. Most of the TCR beta V segments (in an earlier analysis) were productive either about 87% or about 30% of the time. Presence/absence analyses assumed roughly uniform sequencing depth across donors, which may not hold.

The PCR contained 60 Vbeta and 13 Jbeta primers. Method: immunoSEQ multiplex PCR; TCRdb's copy keeps in-frame clones and lacks some. The table has about 120,000 clones, 82% seen once. The chain uses TRBV9 and TRBJ1-1; TRBD1 agrees at 10 bases. The origin of this receptor is a woman between 18 and 29 years old in good health and CMV-seronegative. Specimen: PBMCs. The CDR3 spells CASRSAGTGATEAFF. The CDR3 bases are TGTGCCAGCAGATCGGCGGGGACAGGGGCCACTGAAGCTTTCTTT.